This T cell receptor (beta chain) was observed in a study of blood T cell repertoires in COVID-19. Background on the study: Samples taken during acute and convalescent COVID-19 were collected in the United States, Italy and Spain.

Original processing notes: The authors estimated nucleated cell counts from reference gene primer amplification. Clones were sequenced by immunoSEQ multiplex PCR, and TCRdb holds only the in-frame ones, with some missing. V and J calls and clone size are given by that table; D and trimming were obtained from the DNA. The sample has about 240,000 clones, more than 75% seen once. V lost 1 base to trimming and J lost 6 bases, with 14 bases between them. CDR3 size: 15 residues. Germline CDR1 and CDR2: SGHKS and YYEKEE (reference sequence). The gene calls are TRBV5-5 and TRBJ1-5; no clear D gene. Sequencing was carried out using peripheral blood. The receptor was isolated from a man aged 80 or over with acute or convalescent COVID-19. The DNA of the CDR3 is TGTGCCAGCAGCTTGCTAGAGGGTTCGACTCAGCCCCAGCATTTT. Protein: CASSLLEGSTQPQHF.